This T cell receptor beta chain was identified during a study of CD8+CD57+ T cells in acquired aplastic anemia. Trimming removed 4 bases from V and 4 bases from J; junction bases left unmatched: 10. Germline V gene lookup returns CDR1 SGHRS and CDR2 YFSETQ. The CDR3 runs 16 residues. Sequencing involved patients with CD8+CD57+ cell expansion previously shown by flow cytometry. Using genomic DNA as the template, TCR beta VDJ and CDR3 profiling was carried out. Using its own MiXCR run on the reads, TCRdb lists one record per CDR3 protein. This sample has over 150,000 distinct CDR3 sequences; 45% to 60% occur once, and the top ten carry 10% to 15%. This clonotype occurred many times.

The source of this sequence is a human donor with aplastic anemia. The sample was sorted CD4+, CD8+, or CD8+CD57+ T cells (not recorded which) from PBMCs. The chain joins TRBV5-1 to TRBJ1-2, with 10 bases identical to TRBD1. The CDR3 region is CASSDQTGGLSYGYTF. The CDR3 DNA is TGCGCCAGCAGCGACCAGACAGGGGGCCTTTCCTATGGCTACACCTTC.